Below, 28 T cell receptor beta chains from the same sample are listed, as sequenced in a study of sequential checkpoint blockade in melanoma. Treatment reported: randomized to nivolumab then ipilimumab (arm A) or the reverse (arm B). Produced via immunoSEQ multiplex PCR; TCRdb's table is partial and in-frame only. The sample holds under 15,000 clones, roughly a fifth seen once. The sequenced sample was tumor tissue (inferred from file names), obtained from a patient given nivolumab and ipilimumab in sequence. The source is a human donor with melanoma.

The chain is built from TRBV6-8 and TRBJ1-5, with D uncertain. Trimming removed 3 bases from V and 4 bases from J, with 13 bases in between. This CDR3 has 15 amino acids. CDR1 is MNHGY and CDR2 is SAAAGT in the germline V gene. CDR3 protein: CASSYLAGVNQPQHF. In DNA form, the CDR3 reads TGTGCCAGCAGTTATTTGGCGGGTGTGAATCAGCCCCAGCATTTT.

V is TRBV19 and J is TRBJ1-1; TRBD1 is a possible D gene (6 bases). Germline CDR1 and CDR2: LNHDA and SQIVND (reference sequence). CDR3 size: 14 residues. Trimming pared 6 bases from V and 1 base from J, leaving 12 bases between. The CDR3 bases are TGTGCCAGTAGGGGGGGGACAACGAACACTGAAGCTTTCTTT. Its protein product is CASRGGTTNTEAFF.

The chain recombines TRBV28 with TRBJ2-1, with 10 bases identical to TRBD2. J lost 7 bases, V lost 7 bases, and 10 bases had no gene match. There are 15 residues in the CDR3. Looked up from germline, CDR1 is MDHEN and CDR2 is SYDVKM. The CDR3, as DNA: TGTGCCAGCATACCAGCGGGGGGGCCTCGAAATGAGCAGTTCTTC. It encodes CASIPAGGPRNEQFF.

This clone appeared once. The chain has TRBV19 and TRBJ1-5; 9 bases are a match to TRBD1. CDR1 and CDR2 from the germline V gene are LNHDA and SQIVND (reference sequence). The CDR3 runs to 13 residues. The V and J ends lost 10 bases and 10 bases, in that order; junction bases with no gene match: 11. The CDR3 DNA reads TGTGCCACCGGACAGGGGAGCGGGGTCCCCCAGCATTTT. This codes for CATGQGSGVPQHF. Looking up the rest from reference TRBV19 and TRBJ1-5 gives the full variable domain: DGGITQSPKYLFRKEGQNVTLSCEQNLNHDAMYWYRQDPGQGLRLIYYSQIVNDFQKGDIAEGYSVSREKKESFPLTVTSAQKNPTAFYLCATGQGSGVPQHFGDGTRLSIL.

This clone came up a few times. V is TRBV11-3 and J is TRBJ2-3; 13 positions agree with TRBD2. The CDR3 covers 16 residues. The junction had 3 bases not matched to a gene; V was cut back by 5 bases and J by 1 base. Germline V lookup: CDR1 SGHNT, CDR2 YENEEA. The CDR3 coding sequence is TGTGCCAGCAGCCTCGGGACTAGCGGGGGCACAGATACGCAGTATTTT. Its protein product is CASSLGTSGGTDTQYF.

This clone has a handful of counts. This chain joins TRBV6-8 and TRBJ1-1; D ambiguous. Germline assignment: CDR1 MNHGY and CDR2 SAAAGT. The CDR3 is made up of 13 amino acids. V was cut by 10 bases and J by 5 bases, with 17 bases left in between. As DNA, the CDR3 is TGTGCCATCTCCGGGCCTTCTAGGACTGAAGCTTTCTTT. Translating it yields CAISGPSRTEAFF.

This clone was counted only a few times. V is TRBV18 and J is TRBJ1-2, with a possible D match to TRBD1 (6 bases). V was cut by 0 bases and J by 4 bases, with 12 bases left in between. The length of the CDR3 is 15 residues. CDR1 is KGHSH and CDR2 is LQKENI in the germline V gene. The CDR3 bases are TGTGCCAGCTCACCACCCGGAGGGGGAAGCTATGGCTACACCTTC. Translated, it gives CASSPPGGGSYGYTF.

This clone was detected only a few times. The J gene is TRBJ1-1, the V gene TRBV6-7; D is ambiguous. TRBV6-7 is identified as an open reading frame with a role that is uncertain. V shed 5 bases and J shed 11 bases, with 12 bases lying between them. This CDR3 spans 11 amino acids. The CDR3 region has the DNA TGTGCCAGCAGTGAAGCGGTGTCGGCTTTCTTT. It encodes CASSEAVSAFF.

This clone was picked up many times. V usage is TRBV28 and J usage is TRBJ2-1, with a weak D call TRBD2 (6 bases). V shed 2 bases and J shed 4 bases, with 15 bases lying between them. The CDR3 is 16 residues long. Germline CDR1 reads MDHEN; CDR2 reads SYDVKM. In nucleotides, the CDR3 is TGTGCCAGCAGTTTAAACCCCGGGAGCGCGTACAATGAGCAGTTCTTC. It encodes CASSLNPGSAYNEQFF.

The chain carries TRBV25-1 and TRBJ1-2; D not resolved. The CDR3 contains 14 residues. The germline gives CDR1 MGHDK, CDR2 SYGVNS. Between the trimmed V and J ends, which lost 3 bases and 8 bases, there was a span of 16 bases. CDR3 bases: TGTGCCAGCAGTGACGGGCGTCGTGATAGCGGCTACACCTTC. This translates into CASSDGRRDSGYTF.

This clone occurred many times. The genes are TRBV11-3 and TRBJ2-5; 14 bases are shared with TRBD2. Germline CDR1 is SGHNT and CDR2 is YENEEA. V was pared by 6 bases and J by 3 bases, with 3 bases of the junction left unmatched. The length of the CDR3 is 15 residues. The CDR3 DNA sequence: TGTGCCAGCAGACTGGGACTAGCGGGAGAAGAGACCCAGTACTTC. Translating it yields CASRLGLAGEETQYF.

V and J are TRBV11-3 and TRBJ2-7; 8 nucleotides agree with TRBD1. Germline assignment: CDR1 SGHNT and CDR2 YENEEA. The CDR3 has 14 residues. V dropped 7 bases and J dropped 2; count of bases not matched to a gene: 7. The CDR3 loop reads CASNQRGQAYEQYF. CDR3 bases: TGTGCCAGCAACCAAAGGGGACAGGCCTACGAGCAGTACTTC.

The CDR3 DNA reads as TGTGCCAGTAGTATGGGACTAGCGGGGCTTTGGGAGCAGTACTTC. Its protein product is CASSMGLAGLWEQYF. The J gene is TRBJ2-7, the V gene TRBV19; 13 nucleotides line up with TRBD2. Germline V gene data show CDR1 as LNHDA and CDR2 as SQIVND (reference sequence). This CDR3 is built from 15 residues. V trimming: 3 bases; J trimming: 7 bases; junction bases outside the gene matches: 6. Full variable domain (rest looked up from reference TRBV19 and TRBJ2-7): DGGITQSPKYLFRKEGQNVTLSCEQNLNHDAMYWYRQDPGQGLRLIYYSQIVNDFQKGDIAEGYSVSREKKESFPLTVTSAQKNPTAFYLCASSMGLAGLWEQYFGPGTRLTVT.

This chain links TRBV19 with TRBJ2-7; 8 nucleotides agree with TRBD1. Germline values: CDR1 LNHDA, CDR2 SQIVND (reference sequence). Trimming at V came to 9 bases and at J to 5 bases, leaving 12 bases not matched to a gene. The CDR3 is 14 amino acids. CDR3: CASQRQGPPDEQYF. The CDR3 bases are TGTGCCAGCCAGAGACAGGGGCCACCCGACGAGCAGTACTTC.

The CDR3 sequence is CASSQDWTSGGAHEQFF. CDR3 sequence (DNA): TGTGCCAGCAGCCAAGATTGGACTAGCGGGGGGGCACATGAGCAGTTCTTC. This chain uses TRBV14 with TRBJ2-1; 15 bases fit TRBD2. The CDR3 sequence is 17 residues long. Germline CDR1 SGHDN, CDR2 FVKESK. Unmatched junction bases numbered 5, after V lost 0 bases and J lost 8 bases.

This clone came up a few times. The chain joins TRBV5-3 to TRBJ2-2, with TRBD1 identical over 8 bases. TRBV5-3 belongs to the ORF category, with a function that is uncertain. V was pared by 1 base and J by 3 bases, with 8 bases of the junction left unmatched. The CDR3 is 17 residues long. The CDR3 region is CARSLSSGGADTGELFF. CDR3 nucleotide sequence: TGTGCCAGAAGCTTGAGTTCAGGGGGCGCTGACACCGGGGAGCTGTTTTTT.

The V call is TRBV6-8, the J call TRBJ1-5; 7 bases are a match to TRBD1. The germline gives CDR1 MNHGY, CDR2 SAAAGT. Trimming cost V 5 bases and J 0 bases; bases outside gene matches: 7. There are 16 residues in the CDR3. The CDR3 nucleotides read TGTGCCAGCAGTCCGGGACAGACAGATAGCAATCAGCCCCAGCATTTT. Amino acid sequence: CASSPGQTDSNQPQHF.

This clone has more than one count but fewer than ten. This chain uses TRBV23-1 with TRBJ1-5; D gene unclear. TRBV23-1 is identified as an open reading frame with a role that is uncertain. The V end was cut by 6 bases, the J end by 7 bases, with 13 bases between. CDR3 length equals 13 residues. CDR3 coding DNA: TGCGCCAGCAGCTCGAGGTTAGGGCAGCCCCAGCATTTT. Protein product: CASSSRLGQPQHF.

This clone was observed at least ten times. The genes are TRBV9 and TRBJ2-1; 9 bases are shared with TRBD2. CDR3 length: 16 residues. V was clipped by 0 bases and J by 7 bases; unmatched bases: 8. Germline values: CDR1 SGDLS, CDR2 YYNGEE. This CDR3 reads CASSVEISGSDNEQFF. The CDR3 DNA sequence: TGTGCCAGCAGCGTAGAGATTAGCGGGAGCGATAATGAGCAGTTCTTC.

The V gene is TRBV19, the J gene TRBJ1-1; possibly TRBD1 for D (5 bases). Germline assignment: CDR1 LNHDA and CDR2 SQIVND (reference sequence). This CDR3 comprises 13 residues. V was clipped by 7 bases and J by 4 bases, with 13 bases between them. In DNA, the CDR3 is TGTGCCAGTATCGGGAAGGGGAGCACTGAAGCTTTCTTT. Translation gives CASIGKGSTEAFF.

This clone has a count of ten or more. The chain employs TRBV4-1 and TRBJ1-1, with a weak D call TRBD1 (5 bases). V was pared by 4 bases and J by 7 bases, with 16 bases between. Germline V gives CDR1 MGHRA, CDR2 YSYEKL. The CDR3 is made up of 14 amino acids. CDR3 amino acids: CASSPGYLTVEAFF. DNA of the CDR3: TGCGCCAGCAGCCCCGGATATTTGACAGTTGAAGCTTTCTTT.

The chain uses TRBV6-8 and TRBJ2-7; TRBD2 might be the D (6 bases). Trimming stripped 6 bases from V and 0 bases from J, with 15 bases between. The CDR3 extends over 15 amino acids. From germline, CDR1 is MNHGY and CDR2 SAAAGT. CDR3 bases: TGTGCCAGCAGGGCTAGCGTGGGGGGCTCCTACGAGCAGTACTTC. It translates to CASRASVGGSYEQYF.

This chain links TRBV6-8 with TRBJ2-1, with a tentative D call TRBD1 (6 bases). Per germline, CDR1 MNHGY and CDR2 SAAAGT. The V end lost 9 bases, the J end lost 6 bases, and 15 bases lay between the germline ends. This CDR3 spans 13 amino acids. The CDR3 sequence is CARRPGDINEQFF. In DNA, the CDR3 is TGTGCCAGGAGGCCAGGGGATATCAATGAGCAGTTCTTC.

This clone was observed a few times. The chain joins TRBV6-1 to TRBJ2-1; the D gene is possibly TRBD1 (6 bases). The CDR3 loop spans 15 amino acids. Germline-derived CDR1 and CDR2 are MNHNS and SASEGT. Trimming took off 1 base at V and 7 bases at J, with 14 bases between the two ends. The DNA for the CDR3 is TGTGCCAGCAGTGAAGATCCAGGGGCCTCGAATGAGCAGTTCTTC. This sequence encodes CASSEDPGASNEQFF.

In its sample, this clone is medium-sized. The CDR3 sequence: CASSLWTGGDYGYTF. The DNA of the CDR3 is TGTGCCAGCAGCCTCTGGACAGGGGGCGACTATGGCTACACCTTC. The chain links TRBV11-3 to TRBJ1-2, with 11 positions matching TRBD1. The V gene's germline CDR1 is SGHNT and CDR2 YENEEA. Trimming removed 5 bases from V and 3 bases from J; junction bases left unmatched: 5. This CDR3 is 15 amino acids long.

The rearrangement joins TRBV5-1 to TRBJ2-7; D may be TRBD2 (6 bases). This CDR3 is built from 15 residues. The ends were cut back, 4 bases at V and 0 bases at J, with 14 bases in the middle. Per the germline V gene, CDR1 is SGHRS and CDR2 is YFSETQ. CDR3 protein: CASSPTPGASYEQYF. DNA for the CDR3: TGCGCCAGCAGCCCGACCCCGGGAGCCTCCTACGAGCAGTACTTC.

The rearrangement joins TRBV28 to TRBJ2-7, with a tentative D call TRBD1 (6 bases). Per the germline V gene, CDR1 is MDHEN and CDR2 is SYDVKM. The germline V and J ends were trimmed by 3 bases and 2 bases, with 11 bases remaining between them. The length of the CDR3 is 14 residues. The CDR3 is CASSFQGLTYEQYF. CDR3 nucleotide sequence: TGTGCCAGCAGTTTCCAGGGGCTAACCTACGAGCAGTACTTC. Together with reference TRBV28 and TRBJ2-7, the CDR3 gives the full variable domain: DVKVTQSSRYLVKRTGEKVFLECVQDMDHENMFWYRQDPGLGLRLIYFSYDVKMKEKGDIPEGYSVSREKKERFSLILESASTNQTSMYLCASSFQGLTYEQYFGPGTRLTVT.

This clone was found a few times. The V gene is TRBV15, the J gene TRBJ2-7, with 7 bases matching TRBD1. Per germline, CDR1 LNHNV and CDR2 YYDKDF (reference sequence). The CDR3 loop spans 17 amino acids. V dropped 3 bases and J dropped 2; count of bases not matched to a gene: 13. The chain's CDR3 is CATSRDLTGASPYEQYF. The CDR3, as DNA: TGTGCCACCAGCAGGGACCTTACAGGGGCTTCCCCCTACGAGCAGTACTTC. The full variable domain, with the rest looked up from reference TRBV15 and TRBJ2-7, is DAMVIQNPRYQVTQFGKPVTLSCSQTLNHNVMYWYQQKSSQAPKLLFHYYDKDFNNEADTPDNFQSRRPNTSFCFLDIRSPGLGDTAMYLCATSRDLTGASPYEQYFGPGTRLTVT.